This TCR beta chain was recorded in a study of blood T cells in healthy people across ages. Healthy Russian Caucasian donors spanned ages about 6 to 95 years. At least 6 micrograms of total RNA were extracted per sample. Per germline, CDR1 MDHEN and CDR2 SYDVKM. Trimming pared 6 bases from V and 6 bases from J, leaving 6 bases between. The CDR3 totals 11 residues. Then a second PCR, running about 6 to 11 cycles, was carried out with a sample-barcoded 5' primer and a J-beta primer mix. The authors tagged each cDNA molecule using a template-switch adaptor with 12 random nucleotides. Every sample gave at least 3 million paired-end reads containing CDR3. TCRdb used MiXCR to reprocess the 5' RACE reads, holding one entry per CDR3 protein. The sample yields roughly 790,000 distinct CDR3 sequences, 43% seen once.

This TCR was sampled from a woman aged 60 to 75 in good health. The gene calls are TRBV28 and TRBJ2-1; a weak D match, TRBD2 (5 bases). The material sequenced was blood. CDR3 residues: CASREANEQFF. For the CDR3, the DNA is TGTGCCAGCAGGGAGGCCAATGAGCAGTTCTTC.